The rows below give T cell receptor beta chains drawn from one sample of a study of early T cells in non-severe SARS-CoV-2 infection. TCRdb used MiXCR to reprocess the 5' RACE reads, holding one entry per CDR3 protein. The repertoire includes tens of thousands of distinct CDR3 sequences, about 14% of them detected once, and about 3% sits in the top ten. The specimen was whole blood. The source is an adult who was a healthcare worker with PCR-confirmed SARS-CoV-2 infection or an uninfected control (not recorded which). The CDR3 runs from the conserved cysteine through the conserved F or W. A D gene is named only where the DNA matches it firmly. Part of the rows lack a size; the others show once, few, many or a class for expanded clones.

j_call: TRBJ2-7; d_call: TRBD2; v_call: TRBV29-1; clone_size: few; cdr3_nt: TGCAGCGCTATCCCAGGAGGGCGGGGGGAGCAGTACTTC; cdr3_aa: CSAIPGGRGEQYF
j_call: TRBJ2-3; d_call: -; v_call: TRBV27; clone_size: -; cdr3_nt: TGTGCCAGCAGTTTCCAGGGCCCCACAGATACGCAGTATTTT; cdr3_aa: CASSFQGPTDTQYF
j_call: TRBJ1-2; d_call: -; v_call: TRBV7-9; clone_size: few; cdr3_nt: TGTGCCAGCAGCCCAACGGACGGCACTAACTATGGCTACACCTTC; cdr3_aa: CASSPTDGTNYGYTF
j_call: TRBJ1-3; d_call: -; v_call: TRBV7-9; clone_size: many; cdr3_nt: TGTGCCAGCAGCTTAGCACAGGGAGACACCATATATTTT; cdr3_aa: CASSLAQGDTIYF
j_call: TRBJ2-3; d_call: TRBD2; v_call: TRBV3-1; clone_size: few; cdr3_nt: TGTGCCAGCAGCCGTAACGCGGGGGGGCCCGATACGCAGTATTTT; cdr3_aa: CASSRNAGGPDTQYF
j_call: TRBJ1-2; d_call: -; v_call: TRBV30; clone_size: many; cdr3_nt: TGTGCCTGGAGTGCGGGAGGAGGGGGTACTAACTATGGCTACACCTTC; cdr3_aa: CAWSAGGGGTNYGYTF
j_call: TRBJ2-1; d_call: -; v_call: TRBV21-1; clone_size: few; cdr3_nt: TGTGCCAGCAGCAACGGGACTAGCGGGAGAAATGGCAATGAGCAGTTCTTC; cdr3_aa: CASSNGTSGRNGNEQFF
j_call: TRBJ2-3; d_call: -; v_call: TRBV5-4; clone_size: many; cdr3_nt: TGTGCCAGCAGCTCTTTCTACCTGATGGACAGAAGGGAGGCAGATACGCAGTATTTT; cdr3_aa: CASSSFYLMDRREADTQYF
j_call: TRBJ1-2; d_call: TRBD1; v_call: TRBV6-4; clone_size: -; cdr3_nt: TGTGCCAGCAGTGATGAAGGGGGCGCGATCTATGGCTACACCTTC; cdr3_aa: CASSDEGGAIYGYTF
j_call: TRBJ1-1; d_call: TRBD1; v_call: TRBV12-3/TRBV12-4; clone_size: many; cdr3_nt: TGTGCCAGCAGACCCCGACAGGGGAACACTGAAGCTTTCTTT; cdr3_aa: CASRPRQGNTEAFF
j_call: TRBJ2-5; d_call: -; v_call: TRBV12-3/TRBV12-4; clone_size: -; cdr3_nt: TGTGCCAGCACTAACCGGGACGAAGTGTACCAAGAGACCCAGTACTTC; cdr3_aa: CASTNRDEVYQETQYF
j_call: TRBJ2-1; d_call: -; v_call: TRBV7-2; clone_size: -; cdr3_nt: TGTGCCAGCAGCCGCGGGACTTTTAGCTCCTACAATGAGCAGTTCTTC; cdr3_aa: CASSRGTFSSYNEQFF
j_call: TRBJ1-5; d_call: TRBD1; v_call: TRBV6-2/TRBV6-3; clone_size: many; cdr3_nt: TGTGCCAGCTCGACAGGGTCGAGATACCAGCCCCAGCATTTT; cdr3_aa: CASSTGSRYQPQHF
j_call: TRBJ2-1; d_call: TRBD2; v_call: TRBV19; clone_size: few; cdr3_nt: TGTGCCAGTAGTCCGCAGCGGGGGGCCTACAATGAGCAGTTCTTC; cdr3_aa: CASSPQRGAYNEQFF
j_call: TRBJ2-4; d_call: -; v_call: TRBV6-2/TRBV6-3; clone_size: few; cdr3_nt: TGTGCCAGCTCCACGAGGGGGAACATTCAGTACTTC; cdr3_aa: CASSTRGNIQYF
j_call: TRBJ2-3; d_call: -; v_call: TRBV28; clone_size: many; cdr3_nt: TGTGCCAGCCTTGGAAAGTGGGCTACGCAGTATTTT; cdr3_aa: CASLGKWATQYF
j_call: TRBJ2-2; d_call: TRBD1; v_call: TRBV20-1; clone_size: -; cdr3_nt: TGCAGTGCTACAGACGGGACAGCTAACACCGGGGAGCTGTTTTTT; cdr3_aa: CSATDGTANTGELFF
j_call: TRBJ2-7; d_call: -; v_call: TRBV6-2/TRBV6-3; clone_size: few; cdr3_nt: TGTGCCAGCCGGGATATCACCTACGAGCAGTACTTC; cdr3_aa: CASRDITYEQYF
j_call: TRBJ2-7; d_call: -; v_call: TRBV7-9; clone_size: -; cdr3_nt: TGTGCCAGCGGTGGGGTTGAAATCTCCTACGAGCAGTACTTC; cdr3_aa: CASGGVEISYEQYF
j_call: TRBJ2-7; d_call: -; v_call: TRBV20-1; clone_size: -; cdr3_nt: TGCAGTGCTAGACAACCCCTCGGACAGATCTACGAGCAGTACTTC; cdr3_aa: CSARQPLGQIYEQYF
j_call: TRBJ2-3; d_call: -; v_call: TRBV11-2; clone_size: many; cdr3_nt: TGTGCCACCGGTCGTGGGGCGCTCAGCACAGATACGCAGTATTTT; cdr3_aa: CATGRGALSTDTQYF
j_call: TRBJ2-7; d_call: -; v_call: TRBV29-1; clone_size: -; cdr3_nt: TGCAGCGTTCGGGAGGGACAGCCCTTCTCCTACGAGCAGTACTTC; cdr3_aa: CSVREGQPFSYEQYF
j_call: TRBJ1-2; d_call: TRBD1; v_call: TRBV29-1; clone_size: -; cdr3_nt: TGCAGCGGCTGGGGTCTACAGGGGGCGAAGGCTAATGGCTACACCTTC; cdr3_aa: CSGWGLQGAKANGYTF
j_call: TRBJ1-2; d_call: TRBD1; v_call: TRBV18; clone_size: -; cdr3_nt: TGTGCCAGCTCACCGGGACAGGGGCATGGCTACACCTTC; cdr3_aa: CASSPGQGHGYTF
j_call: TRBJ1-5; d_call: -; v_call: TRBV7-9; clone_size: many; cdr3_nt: TGTGCCAGCAGCTTAGTTGTAGGGGATAGCAATCAGCCCCAGCATTTT; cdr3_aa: CASSLVVGDSNQPQHF
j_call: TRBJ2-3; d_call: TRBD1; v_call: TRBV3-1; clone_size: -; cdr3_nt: TGTGCCAGCAGCCGGACAGGGGAGGATACGCAGTATTTT; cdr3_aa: CASSRTGEDTQYF
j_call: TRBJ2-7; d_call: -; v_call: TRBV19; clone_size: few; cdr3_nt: TGTGCCAGTAGTCGGGGCGGCGTCCACGAGCAGTACTTC; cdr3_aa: CASSRGGVHEQYF
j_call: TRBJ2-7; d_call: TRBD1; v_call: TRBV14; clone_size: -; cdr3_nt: TGTGCCAGCAGCCGTAACAGGGGGGATTCTGGGCAGTACTTC; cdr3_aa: CASSRNRGDSGQYF
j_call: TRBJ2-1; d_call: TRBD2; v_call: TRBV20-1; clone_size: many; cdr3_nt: TGCAGTGCCGACGGAGGGACTAGCGGCAATGAGCAGTTCTTC; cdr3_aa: CSADGGTSGNEQFF
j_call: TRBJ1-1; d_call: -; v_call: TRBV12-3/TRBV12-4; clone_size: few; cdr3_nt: TGTGCCAGCAGTTTCCATTCCGGGAACACTGAAGCTTTCTTT; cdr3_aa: CASSFHSGNTEAFF
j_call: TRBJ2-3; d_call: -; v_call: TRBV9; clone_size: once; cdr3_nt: TGTGCCAGCAGCGTAGACGGAGGGAGCACAGATACGCAGTATTTT; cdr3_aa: CASSVDGGSTDTQYF
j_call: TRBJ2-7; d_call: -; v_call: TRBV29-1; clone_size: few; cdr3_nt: TGCAGCGTTGCGGCCCCAGGGCAGGGGATCCCCTACGAGCAGTACTTC; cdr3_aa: CSVAAPGQGIPYEQYF
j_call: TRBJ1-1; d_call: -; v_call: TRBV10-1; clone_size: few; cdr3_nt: TGCGCCAGTAGGCCGAGGCCGGGGGACACTGAAGCTTTCTTT; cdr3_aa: CASRPRPGDTEAFF
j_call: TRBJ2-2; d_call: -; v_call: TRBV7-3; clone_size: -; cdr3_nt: TGTGCCAGCAGCTTAACGTCTCCGGGACCCTTTGTCACCGGGGAGCTGTTTTTT; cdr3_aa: CASSLTSPGPFVTGELFF
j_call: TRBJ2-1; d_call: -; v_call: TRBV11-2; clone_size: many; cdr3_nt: TGTGCCAGCAGTCCAACAGCAGGTATCAATGAGCAGTTCTTC; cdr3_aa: CASSPTAGINEQFF
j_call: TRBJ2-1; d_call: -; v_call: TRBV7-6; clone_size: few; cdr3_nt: TGTGCCAGCAGCTACCCCGGGGGAGCGAACAATGAGCAGTTCTTC; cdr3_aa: CASSYPGGANNEQFF
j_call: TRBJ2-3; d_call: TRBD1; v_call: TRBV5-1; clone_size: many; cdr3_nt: TGCGCCAGCAGCTTGCAAAGTGGACAGGTCACAGATACGCAGTATTTT; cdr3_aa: CASSLQSGQVTDTQYF
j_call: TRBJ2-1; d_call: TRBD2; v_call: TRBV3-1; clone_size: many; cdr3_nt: TGTGCCAGCAGCAAAGGGACTAGCGGGGGGGCCTCCTACAATGAGCAGTTCTTC; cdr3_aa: CASSKGTSGGASYNEQFF
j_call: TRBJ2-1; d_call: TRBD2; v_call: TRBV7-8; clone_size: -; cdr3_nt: TGTGCCAGCAGCCCCCCGGGACTAGCGGGTTCAAATGAGCAGTTCTTC; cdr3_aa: CASSPPGLAGSNEQFF
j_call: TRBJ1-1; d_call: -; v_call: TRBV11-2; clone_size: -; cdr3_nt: TGTGCCAGCAGCTCTGCGGGAGTGACTGAAGCTTTCTTT; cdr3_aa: CASSSAGVTEAFF
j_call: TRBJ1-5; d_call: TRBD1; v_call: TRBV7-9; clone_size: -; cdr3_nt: TGTGCCAGCAGCCGGACAGGCGAGGCAGGGCCCCAGCATTTT; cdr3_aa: CASSRTGEAGPQHF
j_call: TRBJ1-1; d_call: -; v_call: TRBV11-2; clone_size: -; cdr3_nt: TGTGCCAGCAGCTTAGTGGTGGTAGGCATGAACACTGAAGCTTTCTTT; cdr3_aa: CASSLVVVGMNTEAFF
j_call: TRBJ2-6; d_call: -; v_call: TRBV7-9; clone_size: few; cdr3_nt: TGTGCCAGCAGCCGTAGTTCTGGGGCCAACGTCCTGACTTTC; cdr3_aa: CASSRSSGANVLTF
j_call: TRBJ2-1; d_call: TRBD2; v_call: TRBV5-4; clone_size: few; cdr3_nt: TGTGCCAGCAGCCGGGGACTAGCGGGATCTGAAACCTACAATGAGCAGTTCTTC; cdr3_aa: CASSRGLAGSETYNEQFF
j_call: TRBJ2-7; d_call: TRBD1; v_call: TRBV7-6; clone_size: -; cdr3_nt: TGTGCCAGCAGCTCAGCCGGGACAGGGGTGGAGCAGTACTTC; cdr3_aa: CASSSAGTGVEQYF
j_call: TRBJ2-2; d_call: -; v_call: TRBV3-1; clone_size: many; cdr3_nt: TGTGCCAGCAGCCAAGAGCGTGGCAGGGGTATCGGGGAGCTGTTTTTT; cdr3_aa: CASSQERGRGIGELFF
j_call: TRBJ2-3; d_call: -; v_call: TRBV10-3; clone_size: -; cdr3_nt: TGTGCCATCACAGCGCCTGGTCGAGATACGCAGTATTTT; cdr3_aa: CAITAPGRDTQYF